These T cell receptor beta chains were read from a single sample in a study of blood T cell repertoires in COVID-19. Assay used: immunoSEQ multiplex PCR; TCRdb lists only in-frame clones, some missing. The sample lists 45,000 to 55,000 clones, roughly nine tenths seen once, with approximately 30% in the top ten. Sequencing was carried out using peripheral blood. The receptor source for this set is a woman older than 75 with acute or convalescent COVID-19. The CDR3 runs from the conserved cysteine through the conserved F or W. Fields, in order: J gene, clone size, CDR3 length, V gene, D gene, CDR3 protein, CDR3 DNA. The D gene is left open where the match is weak. The listing skips clone size in some rows; elsewhere it reads once, few, many or a size class.

J: TRBJ1-4; size: .; length: 14; V: TRBV10-3; D: .; CDR3: CAISQQASNEKLFF; DNA: TGTGCCATCAGTCAACAGGCGTCTAATGAAAAACTGTTTTTT
J: TRBJ1-2; size: .; length: 15; V: TRBV7-9; D: .; CDR3: CASTSAEGDPRGYTF; DNA: TGTGCCAGCACCTCGGCCGAGGGGGATCCCAGGGGCTACACCTTC
J: TRBJ2-6; size: .; length: 16; V: TRBV24-1; D: .; CDR3: CATSDNQGFGANVLTF; DNA: TGTGCCACCAGTGACAACCAGGGCTTTGGGGCCAACGTCCTGACTTTC
J: TRBJ2-2; size: once; length: 13; V: TRBV30; D: TRBD1; CDR3: CAWSDRAAGELFF; DNA: TGTGCCTGGTCTGACAGGGCCGCCGGGGAGCTGTTTTTT
J: TRBJ2-1; size: .; length: 14; V: TRBV3-1/TRBV3-2; D: TRBD1; CDR3: CASSLRGLIGDLFF; DNA: TGTGCCAGCAGCTTGAGGGGGCTTATCGGAGATTTGTTCTTC
J: TRBJ2-2; size: .; length: 14; V: TRBV6-2/TRBV6-3; D: .; CDR3: CASSLGRNTGELFF; DNA: TGTGCCAGCAGCCTGGGCCGAAACACCGGGGAGCTGTTTTTT
J: TRBJ2-1; size: .; length: 15; V: TRBV27; D: .; CDR3: CASGPWGPSYNEQFF; DNA: TGTGCCAGCGGCCCCTGGGGGCCGTCCTACAATGAGCAGTTCTTC
J: TRBJ2-7; size: few; length: 13; V: TRBV2; D: .; CDR3: CASSSGTPPEQYF; DNA: TGTGCCAGCAGTTCCGGGACACCACCCGAGCAGTACTTC
J: TRBJ2-5; size: .; length: 17; V: TRBV7-8; D: .; CDR3: CASSLAGTLQGGETQYF; DNA: TGTGCCAGCAGCTTAGCGGGGACCTTACAGGGCGGGGAGACCCAGTACTTC
J: TRBJ1-4; size: .; length: 13; V: TRBV27; D: .; CDR3: CASLGRGNEKLFF; DNA: TGTGCCAGCCTGGGCAGGGGCAATGAAAAACTGTTTTTT
J: TRBJ2-5; size: .; length: 15; V: TRBV11-2; D: .; CDR3: CASSLVSGVAETQYF; DNA: TGTGCCAGCAGCTTAGTTTCAGGGGTTGCGGAGACCCAGTACTTC
J: TRBJ2-7; size: .; length: 14; V: TRBV6-5; D: TRBD1; CDR3: CASILSGTANEQYF; DNA: TGTGCCAGCATCTTGTCCGGGACAGCCAACGAGCAGTACTTC
J: TRBJ2-2; size: .; length: 15; V: TRBV19; D: TRBD1; CDR3: CASSPGQGTTGELFF; DNA: TGTGCCAGTAGTCCCGGACAGGGGACCACCGGGGAGCTGTTTTTT
J: TRBJ1-2; size: .; length: 12; V: TRBV19; D: .; CDR3: CASSRVPGGYTF; DNA: TGTGCCAGTAGTCGGGTCCCAGGGGGCTACACCTTC
J: TRBJ1-1; size: .; length: 14; V: TRBV3-1/TRBV3-2; D: .; CDR3: CASSQENRHTEAFF; DNA: TGTGCCAGCAGCCAAGAAAACAGGCACACTGAAGCTTTCTTT
J: TRBJ1-2; size: .; length: 14; V: TRBV7-9; D: .; CDR3: CASSSNRVDSGYTF; DNA: TGTGCCAGCAGCTCCAACAGGGTTGACTCTGGCTACACCTTC
J: TRBJ2-2; size: once; length: 19; V: TRBV30; D: TRBD1; CDR3: CAWNVWGTGGPSNTGELFF; DNA: TGTGCCTGGAACGTCTGGGGGACAGGGGGCCCGTCGAACACCGGGGAGCTGTTTTTT
J: TRBJ2-1; size: .; length: 17; V: TRBV4-1; D: TRBD2; CDR3: CASSQAPTSGGYNEQFF; DNA: TGCGCCAGCAGCCAAGCCCCAACTAGCGGGGGATACAATGAGCAGTTCTTC
J: TRBJ1-6; size: .; length: 13; V: TRBV18; D: .; CDR3: CASSRTDNSPLHF; DNA: TGTGCCAGCTCACGGACAGACAATTCACCCCTCCACTTT
J: TRBJ1-5; size: .; length: 14; V: TRBV6-2/TRBV6-3; D: .; CDR3: CASSSRQRNQPQHF; DNA: TGTGCCAGCAGTTCCCGACAGCGCAATCAGCCCCAGCATTTT
J: TRBJ1-2; size: .; length: 14; V: TRBV3-1/TRBV3-2; D: TRBD1; CDR3: CASSPGQGHYGYTF; DNA: TGTGCCAGCAGCCCAGGACAGGGGCACTATGGCTACACCTTC
J: TRBJ2-5; size: few; length: 17; V: TRBV5-1; D: TRBD2; CDR3: CASSLGVAGAMQETQYF; DNA: TGCGCCAGCAGCCTCGGGGTAGCGGGGGCTATGCAAGAGACCCAGTACTTC
J: TRBJ2-3; size: once; length: 14; V: TRBV5-4; D: TRBD2; CDR3: CASSKRDSGDTQYF; DNA: TGTGCCAGCAGCAAGCGGGACTCGGGAGATACGCAGTATTTT
J: TRBJ1-4; size: .; length: 17; V: TRBV3-1/TRBV3-2; D: TRBD1; CDR3: CASSQDGTGGHNEKLFF; DNA: TGTGCCAGCAGCCAAGACGGGACAGGGGGCCATAATGAAAAACTGTTTTTT
J: TRBJ2-1; size: .; length: 15; V: TRBV23-1; D: TRBD2; CDR3: CASSQSGGAYNEQFF; DNA: TGCGCCAGCAGTCAAAGCGGGGGGGCCTACAATGAGCAGTTCTTC
J: TRBJ1-1; size: .; length: 14; V: TRBV19; D: TRBD1; CDR3: CASTHRGRNTEAFF; DNA: TGTGCCAGTACCCACAGGGGGCGAAACACTGAAGCTTTCTTT
J: TRBJ1-1; size: .; length: 13; V: TRBV18; D: .; CDR3: CASWPRGNTEAFF; DNA: TGTGCCAGCTGGCCCCGGGGGAACACTGAAGCTTTCTTT
J: TRBJ2-2; size: .; length: 15; V: TRBV14; D: TRBD2; CDR3: CASSQWGGNTGELFF; DNA: TGTGCCAGCAGCCAGTGGGGGGGGAACACCGGGGAGCTGTTTTTT
J: TRBJ2-1; size: few; length: 15; V: TRBV7-9; D: TRBD1; CDR3: CASSLKPRQGNEQFF; DNA: TGTGCCAGCAGCTTAAAGCCTAGACAGGGGAATGAGCAGTTCTTC
J: TRBJ2-1; size: .; length: 16; V: TRBV19; D: .; CDR3: CASSATLGGGRNEQFF; DNA: TGTGCCAGTAGTGCAACCCTAGGGGGGGGCCGGAATGAGCAGTTCTTC
J: TRBJ2-2; size: .; length: 15; V: TRBV18; D: .; CDR3: CASSPVQGNTGELFF; DNA: TGTGCCAGCTCACCGGTTCAGGGGAACACCGGGGAGCTGTTTTTT
J: TRBJ2-7; size: .; length: 16; V: TRBV30; D: .; CDR3: CAWSRPFWGRRDEQYF; DNA: TGTGCCTGGAGTCGGCCTTTTTGGGGCCGACGGGACGAGCAGTACTTC
J: TRBJ2-1; size: .; length: 15; V: TRBV15; D: .; CDR3: CATSRGGPSYNEQFF; DNA: TGTGCCACCAGCAGAGGGGGGCCCTCCTACAATGAGCAGTTCTTC
J: TRBJ1-2; size: .; length: 15; V: TRBV6-5; D: TRBD1; CDR3: CASMRDRITNYGYTF; DNA: TGTGCCAGCATGAGGGACAGGATTACTAACTATGGCTACACCTTC
J: TRBJ1-1; size: .; length: 14; V: TRBV18; D: TRBD1; CDR3: CASSPGTGFAEAFF; DNA: TGTGCCAGCTCACCAGGGACAGGGTTTGCGGAAGCTTTCTTT
J: TRBJ1-1; size: .; length: 15; V: TRBV19; D: TRBD1; CDR3: CASSPRTGLNTEAFF; DNA: TGTGCCAGTAGTCCCCGGACAGGGTTGAACACTGAAGCTTTCTTT
J: TRBJ1-2; size: .; length: 15; V: TRBV6-5; D: TRBD1; CDR3: CASTPREGAVYGYTF; DNA: TGTGCCAGCACCCCTCGGGAGGGGGCTGTCTATGGCTACACCTTC
J: TRBJ2-1; size: .; length: 15; V: TRBV11-3; D: TRBD1; CDR3: CASSSRQGPYNEQFF; DNA: TGTGCCAGCAGCTCCCGACAGGGACCCTACAATGAGCAGTTCTTC
J: TRBJ1-1; size: .; length: 15; V: TRBV18; D: .; CDR3: CASSTGEGMNTEAFF; DNA: TGTGCCAGCTCGACCGGGGAGGGGATGAACACTGAAGCTTTCTTT
J: TRBJ2-5; size: .; length: 14; V: TRBV28; D: .; CDR3: CASSPRRNQETQYF; DNA: TGTGCCAGCAGTCCCCGCAGGAACCAAGAGACCCAGTACTTC
J: TRBJ1-3; size: once; length: 17; V: TRBV6-2/TRBV6-3; D: .; CDR3: CASSTSRKGLSGNTIYF; DNA: TGTGCCAGCAGTACGTCAAGGAAAGGACTTTCTGGAAACACCATATATTTT
J: TRBJ2-2; size: .; length: 14; V: TRBV4-1; D: .; CDR3: CASSQSTNTGELFF; DNA: TGCGCCAGCAGCCAGTCGACTAACACCGGGGAGCTGTTTTTT
J: TRBJ2-5; size: .; length: 14; V: TRBV19; D: TRBD1; CDR3: CASRATGGSKVPYF; DNA: TGTGCCAGTAGAGCGACAGGGGGATCTAAAGTACCGTACTTC
J: TRBJ1-3; size: once; length: 14; V: TRBV5-1; D: TRBD1; CDR3: CASSFRGPEDTIYF; DNA: TGCGCCAGCAGCTTCAGGGGGCCGGAGGACACCATATATTTT
J: TRBJ2-5; size: .; length: 12; V: TRBV3-1/TRBV3-2; D: .; CDR3: CASSPRGETQYF; DNA: TGTGCCAGCAGCCCCCGCGGGGAGACCCAGTACTTC
J: TRBJ1-2; size: .; length: 16; V: TRBV3-1/TRBV3-2; D: TRBD1; CDR3: CASSHGDRGVVDGYTF; DNA: TGTGCCAGCAGCCATGGGGACAGGGGAGTCGTGGATGGCTACACCTTC
J: TRBJ2-3; size: .; length: 14; V: TRBV21-1; D: .; CDR3: CASSTQGAGDTQYF; DNA: TGTGCCAGCAGCACCCAGGGGGCTGGGGATACGCAGTATTTT
J: TRBJ1-2; size: once; length: 13; V: TRBV5-1; D: .; CDR3: CASGGNRNFGYTF; DNA: TGCGCCAGCGGAGGGAACAGGAATTTTGGCTACACCTTC
J: TRBJ1-3; size: .; length: 13; V: TRBV12-3/TRBV12-4; D: .; CDR3: CASSPPGGNTIYF; DNA: TGTGCCAGCAGCCCTCCAGGTGGAAACACCATATATTTT
J: TRBJ1-6; size: .; length: 16; V: TRBV9; D: .; CDR3: CASSPSAGGQLSPLHF; DNA: TGTGCCAGCAGCCCCTCCGCGGGGGGCCAACTTTCACCCCTCCACTTT
J: TRBJ2-7; size: .; length: 13; V: TRBV3-1/TRBV3-2; D: .; CDR3: CASSPYGRDEQYF; DNA: TGTGCCAGCAGCCCGTACGGCAGGGACGAGCAGTACTTC
J: TRBJ2-7; size: .; length: 13; V: TRBV18; D: .; CDR3: CASSPPGGYEQYF; DNA: TGTGCCAGCTCACCGCCCGGGGGTTACGAGCAGTACTTC
J: TRBJ1-1; size: .; length: 13; V: TRBV5-1; D: TRBD1; CDR3: CASSRTGNTEAFF; DNA: TGCGCCAGCAGCAGGACAGGGAACACTGAAGCTTTCTTT
J: TRBJ1-5; size: once; length: 13; V: TRBV7-8; D: .; CDR3: CASSLERGQPQHF; DNA: TGTGCCAGCAGCTTAGAGCGGGGGCAGCCCCAGCATTTT
J: TRBJ1-6; size: .; length: 15; V: TRBV7-9; D: .; CDR3: CASSLALGNNSPLHF; DNA: TGTGCCAGCAGCTTAGCGCTTGGCAACAATTCACCCCTCCACTTT
J: TRBJ2-3; size: .; length: 15; V: TRBV30; D: TRBD2; CDR3: CAWSFSGGNTDTQYF; DNA: TGTGCCTGGAGTTTTAGCGGGGGGAACACAGATACGCAGTATTTT
J: TRBJ1-5; size: .; length: 16; V: TRBV6-1; D: .; CDR3: CASSEAWGLGNQPQHF; DNA: TGTGCCAGCAGTGAAGCGTGGGGGCTCGGAAATCAGCCCCAGCATTTT
J: TRBJ1-2; size: .; length: 14; V: TRBV2; D: TRBD1; CDR3: CASSNGQGRDGYTF; DNA: TGTGCCAGCAGTAACGGACAGGGGAGAGATGGCTACACCTTC
J: TRBJ1-2; size: .; length: 17; V: TRBV5-5; D: .; CDR3: CASSSAANGQLNYGYTF; DNA: TGTGCCAGCAGCTCCGCAGCTAACGGACAGCTAAACTATGGCTACACCTTC
J: TRBJ1-5; size: .; length: 13; V: TRBV28; D: TRBD1; CDR3: CASTERGPVPQHF; DNA: TGTGCCAGCACCGAGAGGGGGCCCGTGCCCCAGCATTTT